The 26 T cell receptor beta chains given below trace back to one sample, sequenced in a study of blood T cell repertoires in COVID-19. Assay: immunoSEQ multiplex PCR; the TCRdb copy retains only in-frame clones and omits some. This repertoire shows 310,000 or so clones, approximately 82% found once; its top ten account for roughly 1.3%. Material for sequencing was peripheral blood. The receptor set was obtained from a woman in her forties or fifties with acute or convalescent COVID-19.

The table lists this clone with a few counts. The chain uses TRBV5-1 and TRBJ2-7; 7 bases are shared with TRBD1. The CDR3 is 12 residues long. Germline V lookup: CDR1 SGHRS, CDR2 YFSETQ. Trimming took 1 base from V and 6 from J; bases not matched to a gene: 1. The CDR3 DNA reads TGCGCCAGCAGCTTGCAGGGGGTCGAGCAGTACTTC. It translates to CASSLQGVEQYF.

The V call is TRBV9, the J call TRBJ2-1; tentatively, D is TRBD1 (5 bases). This CDR3 comprises 15 residues. CDR1 is SGDLS, CDR2 YYNGEE, per germline. V lost 4 bases and J lost 7, with 18 bases in between. The CDR3 nucleotides are TGTGCCAGCAGCCAACCCCAGGGCAGGGTGAATGAGCAGTTCTTC. Translation: CASSQPQGRVNEQFF.

The chain uses TRBV7-9 and TRBJ2-1; tentatively, D is TRBD2 (6 bases). V shed 0 bases and J shed 0 bases, with 9 bases lying between them. Germline V lookup: CDR1 SEHNR, CDR2 FQNEAQ (reference sequence). The CDR3 sequence is 16 residues long. The CDR3 DNA follows: TGTGCCAGCAGCTTAGCGTGGGACTCCTCCTACAATGAGCAGTTCTTC. Translating gives CASSLAWDSSYNEQFF.

The chain recombines TRBV30 with TRBJ1-3; tentatively, D is TRBD1 (6 bases). Germline V gene lookup returns CDR1 GTSNPN and CDR2 SVGIG (reference sequence). The CDR3 is 15 amino acids. V was trimmed by 2 bases and J by 2 bases, leaving 13 bases between them. DNA for the CDR3: TGTGCCTGGAGTCCAGCCGGACAGCCTGGAAACACCATATATTTT. This codes for CAWSPAGQPGNTIYF.

The chain is built from TRBV2 and TRBJ1-1; 9 nucleotides agree with TRBD1. J gave up 5 bases and V 6 bases, and 10 bases lay outside the gene matches. Looked up from germline, CDR1 is SNHLY and CDR2 is FYNNEI. The CDR3 runs 15 residues. CDR3 in amino acids: CASSKTGGSWTEAFF. As DNA, the CDR3 is TGTGCCAGCAGCAAAACAGGGGGCTCTTGGACTGAAGCTTTCTTT.

The chain joins TRBV5-6 to TRBJ2-7, with 12 positions matching TRBD1. The CDR3 covers 15 residues. Trimming cost V 2 bases and J 7 bases; bases outside gene matches: 7. The germline gives CDR1 SGHDT, CDR2 YYEEEE. CDR3 loop: CASSFPGQGAREQYV. The DNA of the CDR3 is TGTGCCAGCAGCTTTCCGGGACAGGGGGCTCGGGAGCAGTACGTC.

The gene calls are TRBV30 and TRBJ1-6; 7 bases align to TRBD1. The length of the CDR3 is 13 residues. V lost 4 bases and J lost 7; bases outside the gene matches: 4. Per germline, CDR1 GTSNPN and CDR2 SVGIG (reference sequence). The DNA of the CDR3 is TGTGCCTGGACAGGGGGAAACAATTCACCCCTCCACTTT. It translates to CAWTGGNNSPLHF.

The rearrangement uses TRBV7-2 and TRBJ2-4, with 8 bases aligning to TRBD2. The V gene's germline CDR1 is SGHTA and CDR2 FQGNSA. J lost 2 bases, V lost 1 base, and 7 bases had no gene match. The CDR3 runs 17 residues. The CDR3, as DNA: TGTGCCAGCAGCTTAGAATTCGGGGGGGCACCCAAAAACATTCAGTACTTC. Translating gives CASSLEFGGAPKNIQYF.

This clone occurred once. The chain carries TRBV7-9 and TRBJ2-5; 7 bases fit TRBD2. CDR1 and CDR2 from the germline V gene are SEHNR and FQNEAQ (reference sequence). V was pared by 8 bases and J by 6 bases, with 9 bases of the junction left unmatched. The CDR3 is 13 residues long. CDR3 amino acids: CASLVTSNQTQYF. Here the CDR3 DNA reads TGTGCCAGCTTAGTGACTAGCAACCAGACCCAGTACTTC.

The chain combines TRBV5-1 with TRBJ1-1, with D unresolved. V gave up 0 bases and J gave up 7 bases, with 7 bases separating them. This CDR3 is 12 amino acids long. Per the germline V gene, CDR1 is SGHRS and CDR2 is YFSETQ. CDR3 nucleotide sequence: TGCGCCAGCAGCTTGGCCCAGAATGAAGCTTTCTTT. Protein sequence: CASSLAQNEAFF. The complete variable domain, with remaining parts taken from reference TRBV5-1 and TRBJ1-1, reads KAGVTQTPRYLIKTRGQQVTLSCSPISGHRSVSWYQQTPGQGLQFLFEYFSETQRNKGNFPGRFSGRQFSNSRSEMNVSTLELGDSALYLCASSLAQNEAFFGQGTRLTVV.

The gene calls are TRBV5-4 and TRBJ2-7; TRBD2 aligns across 8 bases. The V and J ends lost 1 base and 5 bases, in that order; junction bases with no gene match: 8. CDR1 is SGHNT and CDR2 is YYREEE in the germline V gene (reference sequence). This CDR3 is built from 15 residues. The CDR3 nucleotides are TGTGCCAGCAGCTTGCGCCGGGAGGGGCCGGACGAGCAGTACTTC. This codes for CASSLRREGPDEQYF.

The rearrangement links TRBV7-3 to TRBJ1-2, with D uncertain. Germline CDR1 is SGHTA and CDR2 is FQGTGA. Trimming pared 1 base from V and 6 bases from J, leaving 12 bases between. CDR3 length equals 14 residues. Written as DNA, the CDR3 is TGTGCCAGCAGCTTAAACTTTGAGGGCCATGGCTACACCTTC. Translated: CASSLNFEGHGYTF.

This clone is a singleton in its sample. The chain uses TRBV6-4 and TRBJ2-7, with 8 bases identical to TRBD2. The CDR3 extends over 13 amino acids. With 2 bases clipped from V and 6 bases from J, the junction kept 3 bases outside the gene matches. Germline V CDR1 and CDR2: MRHNA, SNTAGT. The CDR3 is CASSDQSGGEQYF. DNA of the CDR3: TGTGCCAGCAGTGACCAAAGCGGGGGCGAGCAGTACTTC.

The J gene is TRBJ1-1, the V gene TRBV10-3; D perhaps matches TRBD1 (5 bases). The CDR3 sequence is 13 residues long. V was trimmed by 5 bases and J by 5 bases, leaving 12 bases between them. Germline CDR1 and CDR2: ENHRY and SYGVKD. This CDR3 is CAISTGGETEAFF. The CDR3 region has the DNA TGTGCCATCAGTACCGGGGGGGAGACTGAAGCTTTCTTT.

This clone was detected once. The rearrangement links TRBV7-6 to TRBJ2-1, with TRBD2 matching over 12 bases. From germline, CDR1 is SGHVS and CDR2 FNYEAQ. The CDR3 runs 16 residues. Trimming at V came to 4 bases and at J to 10 bases, leaving 11 bases not matched to a gene. The CDR3 nucleotides read TGTGCCAGCAGCTCCAGGCGTCTAGCGGGAGGGGTAGAGCAGTTCTTC. This encodes CASSSRRLAGGVEQFF.

This chain uses TRBV2 with TRBJ2-6; TRBD2 is a possible D gene (6 bases). The CDR3 spans 14 residues. CDR1 SNHLY and CDR2 FYNNEI come from the germline V gene. Trimming removed 3 bases at V and 4 bases at J, with 7 bases between. Here the CDR3 reads CASSDGGGANVLTF. The CDR3 DNA sequence: TGTGCCAGCAGTGACGGGGGAGGGGCCAACGTCCTGACTTTC.

The J gene is TRBJ2-6, the V gene TRBV29-1; a possible D gene is TRBD1 (5 bases). The germline CDR1 and CDR2 sequences are SQVTM and ANQGSEA. The CDR3 sequence is 16 residues long. V lost 3 bases and J 1 base, leaving 13 bases between the germline ends. CDR3 region: CSVDQGKGSGANVLTF. As DNA, the CDR3 is TGCAGCGTTGACCAGGGTAAGGGATCTGGGGCCAACGTCCTGACTTTC.

V is TRBV2 and J is TRBJ2-6, with D possibly being TRBD1 (8 bases). The CDR3 length is 15 residues. V gave up 6 bases and J gave up 2 bases, with 11 bases separating them. The germline V gene has CDR1 SNHLY and CDR2 FYNNEI. CDR3 nucleotide sequence: TGTGCCAGCAGAGCGGGACAGGCTGGGGCCAACGTCCTGACTTTC. It specifies CASRAGQAGANVLTF.

This chain links TRBV9 with TRBJ1-2, with a weak D call TRBD1 (6 bases). With 0 bases removed from V and 2 bases from J, the gap between germline ends came to 14 bases. The CDR3 length is 16 residues. Germline lookup yields CDR1 SGDLS and CDR2 YYNGEE. CDR3 residues: CASSVGRGLENYGYTF. The CDR3 coding sequence is TGTGCCAGCAGCGTAGGGCGGGGGCTGGAGAACTATGGCTACACCTTC.

The chain couples TRBV11-2 to TRBJ1-1; 7 positions match TRBD1. Germline V gene sequence: CDR1 SGHAT, CDR2 FQNNGV. CDR3 length equals 14 residues. Unmatched junction bases numbered 10, after V lost 7 bases and J lost 5 bases. The CDR3 DNA follows: TGTGCCAGCACCATAAACTCAGGGGGGACTGAAGCTTTCTTT. Amino acid sequence: CASTINSGGTEAFF.

This rearrangement joins TRBV7-2 to TRBJ2-3; TRBD2 aligns across 15 bases. The germline CDR1 and CDR2 sequences are SGHTA and FQGNSA. The CDR3 covers 16 residues. The J segment lost 5 bases and the V segment lost 4 bases, leaving 4 bases of the junction unmatched. In nucleotides, the CDR3 is TGTGCCAGCAGCTCGCAGGGACTAGCGGGAGGAGATACGCAGTATTTT. It specifies CASSSQGLAGGDTQYF.

CDR3 in DNA: TGCAGCGTTGGGGCAGGGGGTTTGAACACTGAAGCTTTCTTT. It is translated as CSVGAGGLNTEAFF. V and J are TRBV29-1 and TRBJ1-1; 7 positions match TRBD1. V lost 4 bases to trimming and J lost 0 bases; unmatched junction nucleotides: 5. The CDR3 contains 14 residues. The germline V gene has CDR1 SQVTM and CDR2 ANQGSEA.

With respect to this clone: The identical CDR3 is also encoded by other nucleotide sequences in the sample. The rearrangement uses TRBV5-1 and TRBJ1-4; possible D gene TRBD1, 5 bases. Germline V gene sequence: CDR1 SGHRS, CDR2 YFSETQ. This CDR3 comprises 13 residues. V lost 2 bases, J lost 6 bases, and 8 bases lay in between. The CDR3 sequence is CASSFGADEKLFF. In DNA, the CDR3 is TGCGCCAGCAGCTTTGGGGCCGATGAAAAACTGTTTTTT.

The V call is TRBV14, the J call TRBJ2-5; 7 positions agree with TRBD2. The junction had 6 bases not matched to a gene; V was cut back by 1 base and J by 7 bases. The CDR3 spans 14 residues. Germline CDR1 and CDR2: SGHDN and FVKESK. The CDR3 sequence: CASSQVRGSGTQYF. CDR3 DNA: TGTGCCAGCAGCCAAGTGCGGGGGTCGGGGACCCAGTACTTC. The full variable domain, with the rest looked up from reference TRBV14 and TRBJ2-5, is EAGVTQFPSHSVIEKGQTVTLRCDPISGHDNLYWYRRVMGKEIKFLLHFVKESKQDESGMPNNRFLAERTGGTYSTLKVQPAELEDSGVYFCASSQVRGSGTQYFGPGTRLLVL.

V is TRBV11-1 and J is TRBJ2-7, with a possible D match to TRBD1 (6 bases). This CDR3 is 15 amino acids long. Germline CDR1 SGHAT, CDR2 FQDESV (reference sequence). V was shortened by 0 bases and J by 3 bases, with 12 bases between the two germline ends. CDR3 in DNA: TGTGCCAGCAGCTTAGCTGGGACAAGATACTACGAGCAGTACTTC. It is translated as CASSLAGTRYYEQYF.

V is TRBV24-1 and J is TRBJ2-2, with D perhaps matching TRBD1 (6 bases). Trimming took 3 bases from V and 1 from J, leaving 8 bases between them. The germline V gene has CDR1 KGHDR and CDR2 SFDVKD. The CDR3 runs 15 residues. CDR3 sequence reads: CATSDLRGNTGELFF. The DNA for the CDR3 is TGTGCCACCAGTGATCTCAGGGGGAACACCGGGGAGCTGTTTTTT.